Here is one TCR beta chain with its context. V gave up 3 bases and J gave up 4 bases, with 10 bases separating them. Germline V gene lookup returns CDR1 GTSNPN and CDR2 SVGIG (reference sequence). The CDR3 consists of 13 residues. Measured with immunoSEQ multiplex PCR; TCRdb has only the in-frame clones, and not every one. The repertoire consists of roughly 130,000 clones, with 92% occurring once and the leading ten covering around 1.8%. The data were taken from a study of T cell responses to AZD1222 COVID-19 vaccine. The sequencing used peripheral blood, collected on day 0 of AZD1222 vaccination. The clonotype comes from an adult in good health. The chain carries TRBV30 and TRBJ1-5; possibly TRBD1 for D (5 bases). DNA of the CDR3: TGTGCCTGGAGCCCCGGGGGAAATCAGCCCCAGCATTTT. Translation: CAWSPGGNQPQHF.